This T cell receptor beta chain was identified during a study of response to subunit inactivated influenza vaccine. General study points: Authors suggested each seasonal flu vaccination may recruit only limited numbers of new T cells.

V shed 1 base and J shed 2 bases, with 12 bases lying between them. From germline, CDR1 is SGHTA and CDR2 FQGNSA. CDR3 length: 16 amino acids. A single record per CDR3 protein comes from TCRdb applying MiXCR to the RT-PCR reads. The top ten clones hold approximately 7.6% of a sample with hundreds of thousands of distinct CDR3 sequences, 12% to 15% of them seen once. Only a few counts were recorded for this clonotype. Its specificity is unknown. The chain couples TRBV7-2 to TRBJ2-1; D not resolved. The material was PBMCs from blood, obtained less than 15 days before vaccination. The source is a man aged 45 to 65 who received an inactivated influenza vaccine. The CDR3 DNA reads TGTGCCAGCAGCTTAGTGGGCGGTAACACCTACAATGAGCAGTTCTTC. It specifies CASSLVGGNTYNEQFF.